The TCR beta chain under discussion was sequenced for a study of human T cells and chemical hapten exposure. TCRdb fed the RACE reads into MiXCR, producing one record per CDR3 protein. The sample consists of some 59,000 distinct CDR3 sequences, about 11% of them appearing once. Only a few counts were recorded for this clonotype. What it recognizes is unknown. Study-wide results and caveats: Healthy individuals' immune responses may differ from those of donors, who had alopecia.

This CDR3 has 15 residues. V was shortened by 2 bases and J by 5 bases, with 16 bases between the two germline ends. CDR1 SGHTA and CDR2 FQGNSA come from the germline V gene. The time point was: pre-sensitization, week 0. Treatment here: therapeutic diphenylcyclopropenone sensitization with weekly scalp DPC. Samples of blood were obtained prior to the application of each patch test. Unfractionated whole blood was the source of the extracted total RNA. Sequencing was performed on whole blood, taken in connection with sensitization to the hapten diphenylcyclopropenone (DPC). This TCR was sampled from a middle-aged woman with alopecia areata. Some clones in this sample may be carry-over from other donors' samples. The genes are TRBV7-2 and TRBJ2-7; D not resolved. DNA of the CDR3: TGTGCCAGCAGCTTAATGGGCAGGCTCGGTGACGAGCAGTACTTC. Its translation is CASSLMGRLGDEQYF.